Listed below are T cell receptor beta chains from one sample, sequenced in a study of cytomegalovirus exposure and HLA in healthy donors. TCRdb's table, derived via immunoSEQ multiplex PCR, lists solely in-frame clones and lacks some. This sample has over 25,000 clones, with almost 70% found just once. Sequencing was done on a sample of PBMCs. These receptors originate from a woman aged 50 to 60 in good health and CMV-seronegative. Both conserved end residues are part of each CDR3.

v_gene: TRBV2; CDR3aa: CASSPGTRTGELFF
v_gene: TRBV11-2; CDR3aa: CASSLGRLANEKLFF
v_gene: TRBV5-1; CDR3aa: CASSLATGTGGYEQYF
v_gene: TRBV29-1; CDR3aa: CSVEQGGAYNEQFF
v_gene: TRBV29-1; CDR3aa: CSVEDRGGETQYF
v_gene: TRBV5-1; CDR3aa: CASSLVGSSYNEQFF
v_gene: TRBV2; CDR3aa: CASSGQGFEQYF
v_gene: TRBV28; CDR3aa: CASSFRQVASYGYTF
v_gene: TRBV15; CDR3aa: CATSRGGLNTGELFF
v_gene: TRBV4-1; CDR3aa: CASSPRQGSYEQYF
v_gene: TRBV10-1; CDR3aa: CASRDTENTEAFF
v_gene: TRBV7-9; CDR3aa: CASSLSGTGGPSNQPQHF
v_gene: TRBV29-1; CDR3aa: CSVRSGRNEQYF
v_gene: TRBV5-1; CDR3aa: CASSQDSRNQPQHF
v_gene: TRBV7-9; CDR3aa: CASSFRGQGEKLFF
v_gene: TRBV5-8; CDR3aa: CASSLGGQGPRTPLHF
v_gene: TRBV10-1; CDR3aa: CATRAGASTDTQYF
v_gene: TRBV27; CDR3aa: CASSPVWGQPQHF
v_gene: TRBV7-8; CDR3aa: CATRYGIDYGYTF
v_gene: TRBV5-1; CDR3aa: CASSLAAGRGEQFF
v_gene: TRBV6-1; CDR3aa: CASRSQGYDQPQHF
v_gene: TRBV28; CDR3aa: CASSLSSGDNEQFF
v_gene: TRBV18; CDR3aa: CASSQGTMNEKLFF
v_gene: TRBV28; CDR3aa: CASSPSPGGRTEAFF
v_gene: TRBV7-9; CDR3aa: CASSFMGGGTGELFF
v_gene: TRBV4-1; CDR3aa: CASSRVPLAGSTDTQYF
v_gene: TRBV7-8; CDR3aa: CASSLLSGRAAYEQYF
v_gene: TRBV6-1; CDR3aa: CASSERDRGQNYGYTF
v_gene: TRBV9; CDR3aa: CASSEPGYTEAFF
v_gene: TRBV7-9; CDR3aa: CASSLEGATSHEQYF
v_gene: TRBV29-1; CDR3aa: CSVGLAGAGQETQYF
v_gene: TRBV7-6; CDR3aa: CASSLRQGNTEAFF
v_gene: TRBV28; CDR3aa: CASSLLGEGYTF
v_gene: TRBV7-9; CDR3aa: CASSPSGRGAGELFF
v_gene: TRBV28; CDR3aa: CASRPGTGIGNQPQHF
v_gene: TRBV10-3; CDR3aa: CAISDTAGNYGYTF
v_gene: TRBV7-9; CDR3aa: CASSRQGANYGYTF
v_gene: TRBV5-1; CDR3aa: CASSGGQGNNSPLHF
v_gene: TRBV28; CDR3aa: CASRRLTGSEETQYF